This T cell receptor beta chain emerged from a study of blood T cell repertoires in COVID-19 (dated by TCRdb to about 2020). The study in broad terms: Samples from collaborators originated in the United States, Italy and Spain and spanned both the acute and convalescent phases of COVID-19. The prospective study material was composed of cDNA or gDNA derived from T cells, B-cell-depleted T cells, or PBMCs. The dataset comprised deeply sampled blood TCRbeta repertoires from subjects exposed to, actively infected with, or recovered from COVID-19. The repertoires were released in a freely available public database intended as a resource for research on the immune response to SARS-CoV-2. Samples came from the ongoing ImmuneRACE study (first 160 participants) plus 1,254 subjects from 6 global collaborators. Sample metadata almost always included a de-identified subject ID, COVID-19 status, age in years and sex. HLA class I and class II types, where available, came from metadata supplied by the sample provider rather than from assay-based typing.

The immunoSEQ Assay, a bias-controlled multiplex PCR, was used to amplify TCRbeta CDR3 regions from genomic DNA. For the original study's pipeline: The number of nucleated cells in each sample was estimated by amplification of reference gene primers within the assay. To quantify the absolute abundance of each unique TCRbeta CDR3 rearrangement, sequence reads were collapsed and filtered. For each sample, productive Simpson clonality was calculated by taking the square root of Simpson's diversity index across productive rearrangements. TCRdb's version of the immuneACCESS table is confined to in-frame rearrangements and falls short of the full clone set. An unresolved V gene accounts for under half of the shortfall where checked; the remainder is of unknown origin. That table is the source of V, J and clone size, and D and trimming were worked out from the DNA. This sample is represented by about 120,000 clones; about nine tenths of them were singletons. The top ten clones comprise 4% to 5.5% of the sample.

Collaborating institutions collected whole blood in K2EDTA tubes following their own protocols. Collaborator samples were shipped for TCRbeta analysis as frozen whole blood, isolated PBMCs, or DNA extracted from either sample type. The CDR3 sequence holds 15 residues, the cysteine and phenylalanine included. CDR3 DNA is the only sequence kept; it has 45 bases, read in frame from the first base. CDR1 and CDR2 were assigned from the germline V gene as ENHRY and SYGVKD. V gives up 10 bases and J gives up 5 bases, and the segment between their germline ends measures 20 bases. Points on this clone: Which antigen it targets is not known. Base qualities are not recorded, but no much larger clone differs from it by a single base. The same CDR3 arises from other DNA sequences in this sample as well.

What the authors observed across the whole study: How much clinical and demographic metadata was included differed by source and by participant, and the metadata was provided uncurated.

The receptor's source is a man between 40 and 49 years old with acute or convalescent COVID-19. The chain joins TRBV10-3 to TRBJ2-2; D gene: possibly TRBD2, on 7 matching bases. Material for sequencing was peripheral blood. The DNA reads as follows: TGTGCCACAAGGGGGGGTCAGGGGCAAACCGGGGAGCTGTTTTTT. The encoded protein is CATRGGQGQTGELFF.